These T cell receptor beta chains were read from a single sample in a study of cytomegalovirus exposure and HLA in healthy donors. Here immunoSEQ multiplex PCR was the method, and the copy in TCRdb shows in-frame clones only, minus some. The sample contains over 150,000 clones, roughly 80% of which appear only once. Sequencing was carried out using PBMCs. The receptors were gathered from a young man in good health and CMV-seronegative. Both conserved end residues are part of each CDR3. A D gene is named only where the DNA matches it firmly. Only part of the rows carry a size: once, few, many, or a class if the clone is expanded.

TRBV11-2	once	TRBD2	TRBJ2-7	TGTGCCAGCAGCTTAGTAGGACTAGCGGGCACCTACGAGCAGTACTTC	CASSLVGLAGTYEQYF
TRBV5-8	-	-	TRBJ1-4	TGTGCCAGCACCCCCGGGACAAAGGCGAAACGGAGAAAACTGTTTTTT	CASTPGTKAKRRKLFF
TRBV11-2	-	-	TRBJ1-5	TGTGCCAGCAGCTTAACCCATGACAGCCATCAGCCCCAGCATTTT	CASSLTHDSHQPQHF
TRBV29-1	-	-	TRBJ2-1	TGCAGCGCTGAAGGGCCCAATGAGCAGTTCTTC	CSAEGPNEQFF
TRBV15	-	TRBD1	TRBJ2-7	TGTGCCACCAGCAGAGACACCGGGACAGCCTCCTACGAGCAGTACTTC	CATSRDTGTASYEQYF
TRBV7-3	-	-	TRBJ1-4	TGTGCCAGCAGCTTAGGATTGGGGCCTAATGAAAAACTGTTTTTT	CASSLGLGPNEKLFF
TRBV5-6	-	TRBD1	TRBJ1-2	TGTGCCAGCTTCATGGTTGGGCAGGGGGTGAATGGCTACACCTTC	CASFMVGQGVNGYTF
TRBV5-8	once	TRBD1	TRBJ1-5	TGTGCCAGCAGCCCGCGACAGGGGGCCTTCAATCAGCCCCAGCATTTT	CASSPRQGAFNQPQHF
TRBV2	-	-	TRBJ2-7	TGTGCCAGCAGTGAAGGGGGCAGGCGGCGAGCAAACTACGAGCAGTACTTC	CASSEGGRRRANYEQYF
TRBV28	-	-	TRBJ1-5	TGTGCCAGCAGTTTGGGGCAGGGAAAACAGCCCCAGCATTTT	CASSLGQGKQPQHF
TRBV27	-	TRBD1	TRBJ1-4	TGTGCCAGCAGTCCCGACACCCGGACAGGCCTCGCAACTAATGAAAAACTGTTTTTT	CASSPDTRTGLATNEKLFF
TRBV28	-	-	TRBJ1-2	TGTGCCACCGTTTCTTCAGGGAGGACTAACTATGGCTACACCTTC	CATVSSGRTNYGYTF
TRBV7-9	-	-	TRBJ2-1	TGTGCCAGCAGCTCCGGTCCAGGACAGGAGCAGTTCTTC	CASSSGPGQEQFF
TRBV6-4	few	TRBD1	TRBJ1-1	TGTGCCAGCAGTGACTCAGGGGGGACAGGGGGTATAACTTTCTTT	CASSDSGGTGGITFF
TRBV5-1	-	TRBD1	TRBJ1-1	TGCGCCAGCAGCTTGATGGCAGGGGGCACTGAAGCTTTCTTT	CASSLMAGGTEAFF
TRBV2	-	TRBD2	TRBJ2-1	TGTGCCAAAGAATTGGGACTAGCGGGAGCACTTGAGCAGTTCTTC	CAKELGLAGALEQFF
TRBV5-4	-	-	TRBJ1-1	TGTGCCAGCAGCCGCAACAGTGATGAAGCTTTCTTT	CASSRNSDEAFF
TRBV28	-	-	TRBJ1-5	TGTGCCAGCAGTGGCGGGGGGACTCAGCCCCAGCATTTT	CASSGGGTQPQHF
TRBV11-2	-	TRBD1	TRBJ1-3	TGTGCCAGCAGAACAGGACAGGGTGGAAACACCATATATTTT	CASRTGQGGNTIYF
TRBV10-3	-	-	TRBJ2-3	TGTGCCATCAGTGACTATATCGGGAGCTCCGGCACAGATACGCAGTATTTT	CAISDYIGSSGTDTQYF
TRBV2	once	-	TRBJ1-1	TGTGCCAGCAAAGCGCGTAGGCTGGCGGTCGATGAAGCTTTCTTT	CASKARRLAVDEAFF
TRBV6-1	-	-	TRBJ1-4	TGTGCCAGCAGTGAAGACAGGCGGAAAAAACTGTTTTTT	CASSEDRRKKLFF
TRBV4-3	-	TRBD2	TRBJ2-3	TGCGCCAGCAGCCAAGGGCCGGGGACTAGCGCAGATACGCAGTATTTT	CASSQGPGTSADTQYF
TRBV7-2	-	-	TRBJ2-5	TGTGCCAGCAGCCTTCAACAGGGCTACCAAGAGACCCAGTACTTC	CASSLQQGYQETQYF
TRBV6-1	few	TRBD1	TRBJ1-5	TGTGCCAGCTCGCAGGGGGCCAGCAATCAGCCCCAGCATTTT	CASSQGASNQPQHF
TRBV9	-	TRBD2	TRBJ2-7	TGTGCCAGCAGCTCCCTGCGCGGGGGCTACGAGCAGTACTTC	CASSSLRGGYEQYF
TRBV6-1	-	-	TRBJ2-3	TGTGCCAGCGCGTGGAGGGGCCTCACAGATACGCAGTATTTT	CASAWRGLTDTQYF
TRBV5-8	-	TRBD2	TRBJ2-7	TGTGCCAGCAGCGTCCTAGCGGGATATTCCTACGAGCAGTACTTC	CASSVLAGYSYEQYF
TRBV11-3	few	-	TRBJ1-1	-	CASSSTVGTGAFRLCF